The present entry profiles one TCR beta chain with its context. This clonotype was seen more than once but under ten times. The antigen it recognizes is unknown. Base qualities were left out, and no much larger clone turns up one base away. Only healthy Caucasian donors were included. The twin cohort comprised three pairs of female monozygotic twins, all aged roughly 18 to 30 years. The RNA used for TCR libraries was isolated from peripheral blood mononuclear cells. The germline V gene provides CDR1 LGHNA and CDR2 YSLEER. Trimmed from V: 5 bases; trimmed from J: 2 bases; junction bases lacking a gene match: 4. Including the terminal cysteine and phenylalanine, the CDR3 comprises 16 residues. Only the CDR3 region is kept as DNA, spanning 48 bases read in frame from base 1. The library was prepared using 5' RACE. Sequenced using an Illumina HiSeq 2000. A universal primer binding site was introduced by template switching, and a unique molecular identifier was present in the final cDNA, enabling accurate counting of TCR cDNA molecules. Specific primers in the conserved constant-segment region were used to synthesize first-strand cDNA for TCR alpha and beta chains. To control for contamination, every cDNA library was double barcoded, receiving both a SMART-Mk sample barcode and Illumina barcodes. TruSeq adapter sequences and Illumina sample barcodes were added in two successive PCR steps. Sequencing of the TCR alpha and beta cDNA libraries was done on the Illumina HiSeq platform using custom primers. The original pipeline was this. MiGEC processed the raw reads to extract unique molecular identifiers, while MiXCR was used to determine the CDR3 positions. Recombination models were inferred per individual with the repgenHMM and IGoR tools using an EM algorithm. Shared clonotype analysis was performed with the tcR package in R, normalizing sharing by the product of cloneset sizes. Out-of-frame nonproductive sequences were analyzed to study raw recombination free of thymic and clonal selection effects. Clones were called with MiXCR by TCRdb after fastp trimmed the public reads at Q25, and only in-frame beta chains were retained. Rows are unified per CDR3 protein, each entry keeping the most common DNA and genes. The V and J calls here are based on TCRdb, not the publication. The sample records roughly 770,000 distinct CDR3 sequences, over 15% of which are singletons. The ten largest make up around 14% of the sample.

This sample stems from a study of identical twins (dated by TCRdb to the mid-2010s). With regard to the full study: To test whether fetal clonotypes persist, this study deep-sequenced TCR alpha and beta repertoires from monozygotic twins, from unrelated adults of various ages, and from cord blood. To rule out contamination, replicate twin experiments were performed at different times with different library preparation protocols. Results the study describes overall, beyond this receptor: Zero-insertion analyses could be partly confounded by invariant T cells such as MAIT and iNKT, although diverse VJ usage argued against such confounding for most clonotypes. In beta out-of-frame sequences, excess twin sharing was weaker, because having fewer shared sequences lowered the signal-to-noise ratio. Abundant cord blood beta clonotypes had fewer insertions, young adult naive repertoires showed a similar but weaker trend, and memory repertoires showed no such trend. Compared with coincidental sharing between unrelated individuals, out-of-frame TCR alpha sequences shared between twins showed an excess of sequences with low generation probability. In monozygotic twins, recombination models systematically underestimated out-of-frame TCR alpha sharing, but the models matched the sharing seen between unrelated individuals. Because the same donors could not be followed over many years, conclusions were based on cross-sectional statistical analysis.

The same sample was also studied in work on T cells expressing NK-cell markers. According to the second study: In sorted CD3+CD56+NKG2C+, CD3+CD56+NKG2C- and CD3+CD56-NKG2C+ T-cell subsets from eight or nine donors, TCR beta-chain repertoires were profiled. Among the eight sequenced donors, seven were HCMV-seropositive and one was HCMV-seronegative. To restrict sorting to alphabetaTCR-expressing T cells, an anti-gammadeltaTCR antibody was added in several experiments. In roughly 6 donors, the dominant CD3+CD56+NKG2C+ clonotypes ranked among the top 10 CD8+ clonotypes, making up roughly 1.0-8% of CD8+ T cells. Those dominant clonotypes were again the most abundant among CD3+CD56-NKG2C+ cells in several donors, at about 28.3-65%. Whether the expanded NKG2C-expressing T cell clones were specific for HCMV antigens remained unclear. All eight donors whose samples were sequenced were randomly selected healthy volunteers, three of them men and five women. To determine HCMV serostatus, a commercial ELISA kit was used to detect HCMV-specific IgG in serum. Bulk peripheral blood T-cell repertoires were additionally sequenced from unsorted PBMC for several donors. Reads were demultiplexed and grouped by UMI with MIGEC, and clonotypes were assembled and quantified with MiTCR. To exclude erroneous sequences, only TCR cDNA sequences supported by at least two reads were retained. Downstream repertoire analysis used the tcR package, and clonotypes were matched across fractions by CDR3 nucleotide sequence plus V segment. VDJmatch was used to annotate antigen specificity against VDJdb, with one amino acid substitution in CDR3 allowed.

This sequence uses TRBV4-3 and TRBJ2-1; the central 12 bases match TRBD2. The source material was PBMCs. The receptor comes from a woman between 18 and 29 years old in good health. The CDR3 protein: CASSILAGGPYNEQFF. The sequence in DNA is TGCGCCAGCAGCATACTAGCGGGAGGTCCCTACAATGAGCAGTTCTTC.